This T cell receptor beta chain appears in the sequencing data of a study of blood T cell dynamics during melanoma immunotherapy. DNA loading was fixed at about 380 ng for all bulk PBMC samples. This table comes from immunoSEQ multiplex PCR, and its TCRdb copy is limited to in-frame clones, with some not included. The data hold some 20,000 clones, with about 85% observed a single time. This CDR3 is 19 amino acids long. V was clipped by 4 bases and J by 0 bases; unmatched bases: 10. The germline V gene has CDR1 SGHTA and CDR2 FQGNSA. The time point here: week 3, after first cycle of checkpoint inhibitor. Patients had no prior systemic cancer treatment, immunosuppressants or other active cancers. For this clone: The antigen remains undetermined.

Overall study results and limits: Disease-control patients' PBMC repertoires became either more clonal or more diverse at W3.

Sequencing was performed on blood, taken from a patient treated with checkpoint blockade. The rearrangement links TRBV7-2 to TRBJ2-2, with 11 bases fitting TRBD2. The TCR originated in a human donor with melanoma. CDR3 bases: TGTGCCAGCAGCTCGGGGACTAGCGGATACCCTGCGAACACCGGGGAGCTGTTTTTT. Protein sequence: CASSSGTSGYPANTGELFF.